These T cell receptor beta chains were read from a single sample in a study of T cells after yellow fever vaccination. Using its own MiXCR run on the 5' RACE reads, TCRdb lists one record per CDR3 protein. The sample lists 200,000 to 300,000 distinct CDR3 sequences, over 10% occurring once. The sequencing used CD4+ T cells sorted from PBMCs, collected 45 days after the yellow fever booster vaccination. The source is a man aged 30 to 39 who received the YFV17D yellow fever vaccine. Both conserved end residues are part of each CDR3. Each record gives: clone size, V gene, J gene, D gene, CDR3 DNA, CDR3 protein. The D gene is left open where the match is weak. Not every row has a clone size; where given, it reads once, few, many or a size class.

>few|TRBV20-1|TRBJ1-5|-
TGCAGTGCTAGCAGCCTCAATCAGCCCCAGCATTTT
CSASSLNQPQHF
>few|TRBV29-1|TRBJ1-5|-
TGCAGCGTTTGCTTTGGCACGGGCAATCAGCCCCAGCATTTT
CSVCFGTGNQPQHF
>-|TRBV6-2/TRBV6-3|TRBJ2-3|TRBD2
TGTGCCAGCAGTTACACCGGGACTAGCGGGGCGTTATTT
CASSYTGTSGALF
>-|TRBV25-1|TRBJ2-7|TRBD1
TGTGCCAGCAGTTCCCCCGGGACAGGCGCCTACGAGCAGTACTTC
CASSSPGTGAYEQYF
>few|TRBV7-9|TRBJ2-3|TRBD2
TGTGCCAGCAGCCTAAGGAGCGGGACCGACTTCACAGATACGCAGTATTTT
CASSLRSGTDFTDTQYF
>-|TRBV9|TRBJ2-5|TRBD2
TGTGCCAGCAGCCCCCACCCCCTTAGCGGGAGGTCAGAGACCCAGTACTTC
CASSPHPLSGRSETQYF
>many|TRBV20-1|TRBJ2-3|TRBD2
TGCAGTGCTTTACGGGACTATACAGATACGCAGTATTTT
CSALRDYTDTQYF
>few|TRBV6-5|TRBJ2-1|-
TGTGCCAGCAGTTACTCGAGTCCAGGGTACAATGAGCAGTTCTTC
CASSYSSPGYNEQFF
>few|TRBV3-1|TRBJ1-1|-
TGTGCCAGCAGCCCCATGGGTACTGAAGCTTTCTTT
CASSPMGTEAFF
>few|TRBV25-1|TRBJ2-1|-
TGTGCCAGCAGTCTGGCCCCAAGCGTCAATGAGCAGTTCTTC
CASSLAPSVNEQFF
>-|TRBV12-3/TRBV12-4|TRBJ2-1|TRBD2
TGTGCCAGCAGCCCCGGGACTAGCGGGAGACCCTACAATGAGCAGTTCTTC
CASSPGTSGRPYNEQFF
>many|TRBV20-1|TRBJ2-5|-
TGCAGTGCTAGCGGGAGTGAGGAGACCCAGTACTTC
CSASGSEETQYF
>-|TRBV10-3|TRBJ2-3|TRBD1
TGTGCCATCGGAACAGGGGAAGATACGCAGTATTTT
CAIGTGEDTQYF
>few|TRBV6-5|TRBJ1-2|TRBD1
TGTGCCAGCAGTTGGGACAGGGGGCCGGGTGGCTACACCTTC
CASSWDRGPGGYTF
>few|TRBV12-3/TRBV12-4|TRBJ2-1|-
TGTGCCAGCAGGGGCGGGACGGGGCAGTTCTTC
CASRGGTGQFF